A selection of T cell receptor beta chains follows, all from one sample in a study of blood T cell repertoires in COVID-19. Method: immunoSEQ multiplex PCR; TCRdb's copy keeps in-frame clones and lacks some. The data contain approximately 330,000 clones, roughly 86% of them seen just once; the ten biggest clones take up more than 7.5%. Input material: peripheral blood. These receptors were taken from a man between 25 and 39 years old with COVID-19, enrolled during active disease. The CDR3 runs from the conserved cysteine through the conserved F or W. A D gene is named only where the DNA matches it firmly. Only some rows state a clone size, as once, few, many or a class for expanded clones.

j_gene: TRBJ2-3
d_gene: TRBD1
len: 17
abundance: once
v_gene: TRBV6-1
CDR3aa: CASSGQRTGGGTDTQYF
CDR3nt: TGTGCCAGCAGTGGACAGAGGACAGGGGGGGGCACAGATACGCAGTATTTT

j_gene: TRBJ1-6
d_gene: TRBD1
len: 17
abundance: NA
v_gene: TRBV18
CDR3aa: CASSLTGDGRKNSPLHF
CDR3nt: TGTGCCAGCTCACTCACAGGGGATGGGCGGAAAAATTCACCCCTCCACTTT

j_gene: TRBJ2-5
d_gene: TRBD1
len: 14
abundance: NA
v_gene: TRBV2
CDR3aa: CASSSQVRGETQYF
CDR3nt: TGTGCCAGCAGTAGTCAGGTCAGGGGGGAGACCCAGTACTTC

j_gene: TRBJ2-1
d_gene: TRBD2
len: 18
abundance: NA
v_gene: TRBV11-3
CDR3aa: CASSLEAGVLSSYNEQFF
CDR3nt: TGTGCCAGCAGCTTAGAGGCGGGAGTGCTGAGTTCCTACAATGAGCAGTTCTTC

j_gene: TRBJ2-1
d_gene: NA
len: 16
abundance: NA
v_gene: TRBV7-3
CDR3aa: CASSLTRDHPYNEQFF
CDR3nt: TGTGCCAGCAGCTTAACCAGGGATCATCCCTACAATGAGCAGTTCTTC

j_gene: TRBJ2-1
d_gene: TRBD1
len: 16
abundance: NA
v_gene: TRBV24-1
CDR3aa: CATSLKGAQGDNEQFF
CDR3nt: TGTGCCACCAGTCTCAAGGGGGCCCAGGGGGACAATGAGCAGTTCTTC

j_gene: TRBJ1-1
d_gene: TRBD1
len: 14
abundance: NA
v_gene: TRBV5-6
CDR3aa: CASSLGTGDTEAFF
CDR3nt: TGTGCCAGCAGCTTGGGGACAGGGGACACTGAAGCTTTCTTT

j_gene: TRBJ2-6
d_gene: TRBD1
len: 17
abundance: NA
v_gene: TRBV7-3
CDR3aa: CASSFDRVKGGANVLTF
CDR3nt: TGTGCCAGCAGCTTCGACAGGGTAAAGGGTGGGGCCAACGTCCTGACTTTC

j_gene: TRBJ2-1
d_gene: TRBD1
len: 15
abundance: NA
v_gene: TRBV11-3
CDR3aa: CASSIPGTVSNEQFF
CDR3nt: TGTGCCAGCAGCATACCCGGGACAGTGTCCAATGAGCAGTTCTTC

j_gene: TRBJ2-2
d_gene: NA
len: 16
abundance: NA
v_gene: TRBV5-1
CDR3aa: CASSLGQRTNTGELFF
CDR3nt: TGCGCCAGCAGCTTGGGACAGAGAACTAACACCGGGGAGCTGTTTTTT

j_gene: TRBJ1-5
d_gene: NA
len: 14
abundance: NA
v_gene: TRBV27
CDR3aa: CASSFSGVGQPQHF
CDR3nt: TGTGCCAGCAGTTTCTCAGGGGTGGGTCAGCCCCAGCATTTT

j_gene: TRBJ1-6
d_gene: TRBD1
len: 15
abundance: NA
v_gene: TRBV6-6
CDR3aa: CASSRDRVGDSPLHF
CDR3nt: TGTGCCAGCAGCCGCGACAGGGTAGGGGATTCACCCCTCCACTTT

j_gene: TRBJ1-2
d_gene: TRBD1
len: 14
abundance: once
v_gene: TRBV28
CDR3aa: CASSLGGTGYGYTF
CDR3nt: TGTGCCAGCAGTTTAGGGGGGACAGGGTATGGCTACACCTTC

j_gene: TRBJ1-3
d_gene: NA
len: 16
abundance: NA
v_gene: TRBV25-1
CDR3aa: CASSGQASISGNTIYF
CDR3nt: TGTGCCAGCAGTGGACAGGCCAGCATCTCTGGAAACACCATATATTTT

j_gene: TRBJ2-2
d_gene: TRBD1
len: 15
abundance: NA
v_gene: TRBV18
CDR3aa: CASSPGTGNTGELFF
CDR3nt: TGTGCCAGCTCACCAGGGACAGGGAACACCGGGGAGCTGTTTTTT